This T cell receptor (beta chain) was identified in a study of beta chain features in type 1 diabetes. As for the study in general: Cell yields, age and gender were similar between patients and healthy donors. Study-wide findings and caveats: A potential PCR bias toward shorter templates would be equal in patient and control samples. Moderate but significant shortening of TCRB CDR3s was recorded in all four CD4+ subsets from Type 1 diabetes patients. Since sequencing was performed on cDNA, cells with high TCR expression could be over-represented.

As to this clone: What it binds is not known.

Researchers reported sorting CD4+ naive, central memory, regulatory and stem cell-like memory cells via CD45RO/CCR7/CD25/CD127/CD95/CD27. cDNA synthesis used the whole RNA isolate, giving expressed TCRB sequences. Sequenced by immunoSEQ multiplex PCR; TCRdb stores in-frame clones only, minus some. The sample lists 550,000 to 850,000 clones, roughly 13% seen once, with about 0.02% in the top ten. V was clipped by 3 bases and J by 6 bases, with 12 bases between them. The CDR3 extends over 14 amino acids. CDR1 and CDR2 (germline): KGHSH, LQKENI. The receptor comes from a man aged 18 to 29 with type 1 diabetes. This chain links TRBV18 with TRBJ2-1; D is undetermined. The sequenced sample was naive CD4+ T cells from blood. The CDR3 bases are TGTGCCAGCTCACCCGCTGGGGTTTCCAATGAGCAGTTCTTC. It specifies CASSPAGVSNEQFF.